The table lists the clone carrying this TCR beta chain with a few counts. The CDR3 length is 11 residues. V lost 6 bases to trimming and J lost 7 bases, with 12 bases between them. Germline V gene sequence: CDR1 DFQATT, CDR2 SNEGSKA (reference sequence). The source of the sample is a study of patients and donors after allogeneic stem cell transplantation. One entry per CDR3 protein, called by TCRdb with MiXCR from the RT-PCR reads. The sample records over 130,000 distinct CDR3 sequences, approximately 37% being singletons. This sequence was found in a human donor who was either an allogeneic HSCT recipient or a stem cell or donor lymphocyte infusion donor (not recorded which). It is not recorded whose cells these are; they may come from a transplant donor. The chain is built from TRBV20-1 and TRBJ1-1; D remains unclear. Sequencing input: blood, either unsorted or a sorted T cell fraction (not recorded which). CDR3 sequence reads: CSAVQRFEAFF. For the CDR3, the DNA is TGCAGTGCGGTACAGCGATTTGAAGCTTTCTTT.